Below, one TCR beta chain is given with its context. The antigen remains undetermined. It was CD45RO-negative cells, positively selected for CCR7, that made up naive CD8 cells, with terminally differentiated effector memory CD45RA+ cells excluded. The data derive from a study of shared clonotypes between healthy human individuals. Study in general: The study used three CD4 naive, three CD4 memory, two CD8 naive and one CD8 memory plate per donor.

Study outcomes and limitations: Represented diversity (both genetic and exposure-history) was limited by the small number of donors. Among non-shared clonotypes, generation probabilities were lower than among those shared by all four donors.

Using immunoSEQ multiplex PCR, the repertoire was profiled, and TCRdb retains in-frame clones only, with some absent. The sample consists of millions of clones, about 95% of them appearing once. This receptor was identified in a young man in good health. Material: naive CD8+ T cells sorted from blood.

CDR3 sequence reads: CASSNLGDLGVSGANVLTF. The CDR3 bases are TGTGCCAGCAGCAATTTGGGGGACCTCGGCGTCTCTGGGGCCAACGTCCTGACTTTC. The V and J genes are TRBV5-6 and TRBJ2-6; the D gene could be TRBD1 or TRBD2 (5 bases each). The V gene's germline CDR1 is SGHDT and CDR2 YYEEEE. This CDR3 contains 19 residues. V gave up 4 bases and J gave up 0 bases, with 20 bases separating them.